The clone carrying this T cell receptor (beta chain) has at least ten counts. Its target is not known. Axillary draining lymph nodes of breast cancer patients supplied the node samples. One entry per CDR3 protein results from TCRdb running MiXCR on the multiplex PCR reads. The table has about 230,000 distinct CDR3 sequences, 32% seen once. This record belongs to a study of breast tumors, draining lymph nodes, adjacent tissues. Overall study findings and caveats: Tumor TCR diversity was below lymph nodes but above nontumor tissue. Compared with basal-like, luminal-like tumors shared significantly more repertoire with nontumor tissue. Tumor T cell lymph node origin was a supported hypothesis, not proven. Most tumor T cells seemingly derive from lymph node, then expand in tumor.

CDR3 length equals 16 residues. V lost 3 bases and J 0 bases, leaving 12 bases between the germline ends. The V gene's germline CDR1 is LGHNA and CDR2 YSLEER. The sequencing input was axillary lymph node tissue. The chain has TRBV4-3 and TRBJ1-3; a weak D match, TRBD1 (5 bases). This sequence was found in a female donor with breast cancer. Some clones in this sample may be carry-over from other donors' samples. CDR3 protein: CASSHQTGPSGNTIYF. CDR3 DNA sequence: TGCGCCAGCAGCCACCAAACAGGTCCCTCTGGAAACACCATATATTTT.